One and the same sample provided the 22 T cell receptor beta chains below, sequenced in a study of technical replicates of blood from a few donors. Repertoires were generated with immunoSEQ multiplex PCR, while TCRdb's copy carries only in-frame clones and drops some. Of 80,000 to 95,000 clones listed, about 96% were seen once; the top ten hold 0.3% to 0.35%. The sequenced sample was T cells isolated from PBMCs. Receptor source: a human donor in good health.

The sample holds a few counts of this clone. V is TRBV7-5 and J is TRBJ1-2; the listed D gene, TRBD1, was not tested against the DNA. TRBV7-5 is assigned pseudogene status. CDR3 length: 15 residues. For the CDR3, the DNA is TGTGTCAGAAGCCCCCAGCAGGGGTGGAACTATGGCTACACCTTC. It specifies CVRSPQQGWNYGYTF.

The rearrangement joins TRBV27 to TRBJ1-3; D is ambiguous. The CDR3 consists of 14 residues. Per the germline V gene, CDR1 is MNHEY and CDR2 is SMNVEV (reference sequence). The germline V and J ends were trimmed by 6 bases and 0 bases, with 9 bases remaining between them. The CDR3 region is CASSPLGSGNTIYF. CDR3 in DNA: TGTGCCAGCAGCCCACTAGGCTCTGGAAACACCATATATTTT.

The chain employs TRBV7-3 and TRBJ2-2; TRBD1 matches 9 bases. The CDR3 sequence is 17 residues long. With V trimmed by 5 bases and J by 2 bases, 9 bases remained unmatched. Germline V gene data show CDR1 as SGHTA and CDR2 as FQGTGA. The CDR3 DNA reads as TGTGCCAGCAGCACCCCCACGGGACAGGGAAACACCGGGGAGCTGTTTTTT. It codes for CASSTPTGQGNTGELFF.

This clone has only one observation. The rearrangement links TRBV27 to TRBJ1-5, with 7 bases matching TRBD1. CDR1 MNHEY and CDR2 SMNVEV come from the germline V gene (reference sequence). Unmatched junction bases numbered 7, after V lost 3 bases and J lost 5 bases. The CDR3 is 15 residues long. The CDR3: CASSLSRDSHQPQHF. CDR3 nucleotide sequence: TGTGCCAGCAGTTTGTCCCGGGACAGCCATCAGCCCCAGCATTTT.

The chain links TRBV6-5 to TRBJ2-7; weak D call: TRBD1 (6 bases). V lost 2 bases, J lost 6 bases, and 11 bases lay in between. Germline V gene sequence: CDR1 MNHEY, CDR2 SVGAGI. The CDR3 spans 13 residues. The CDR3 spells CASSYLRDTEQYF. The DNA for the CDR3 is TGTGCCAGCAGTTACCTCCGGGACACCGAGCAGTACTTC.

V usage is TRBV7-3 and J usage is TRBJ2-1, with D maybe TRBD1 (9 bases). This CDR3 spans 20 amino acids. Germline CDR1 is SGHTA and CDR2 is FQGTGA. Trimming took off 3 bases at V and 4 bases at J, with 28 bases between the two ends. DNA for the CDR3: TGTGCCAGCAGCTTCCCACCCGGGACAGGGATTACGGGGGGGTACAATGAGCAGTTCTTC. This translates into CASSFPPGTGITGGYNEQFF.

The chain recombines TRBV18 with TRBJ2-7; 11 bases agree with TRBD2. The CDR3 extends over 15 amino acids. Germline CDR1 reads KGHSH; CDR2 reads LQKENI. Trimming at V came to 2 bases and at J to 9 bases, leaving 9 bases not matched to a gene. The CDR3 is CASSPLRLAGGLQYF. The CDR3 DNA reads TGTGCCAGCTCACCATTGAGGCTAGCGGGAGGCTTGCAGTACTTC.

In this sample, this clone turned up a few times. The rearrangement joins TRBV7-9 to TRBJ2-3; possibly TRBD1 for D (6 bases). Trimming removed 5 bases from V and 1 base from J, with 10 bases in between. This CDR3 has 14 residues. The germline gives CDR1 SEHNR, CDR2 FQNEAQ (reference sequence). In nucleotides, the CDR3 is TGTGCCAGCAGCCCGTGGACAGGCACAGATACGCAGTATTTT. This encodes CASSPWTGTDTQYF.

The genes are TRBV4-3 and TRBJ2-1; 8 bases match TRBD2. The CDR3 consists of 15 residues. J lost 9 bases, V lost 0 bases, and 7 bases had no gene match. The germline gives CDR1 LGHNA, CDR2 YSLEER. The CDR3 region has the DNA TGCGCCAGCAGCCAAGAACATCTAAGCGGGGGTGAGCAGTTCTTC. This translates into CASSQEHLSGGEQFF.

The V gene is TRBV13, the J gene TRBJ2-1, with 10 bases fitting TRBD2. V was pared by 7 bases and J by 4 bases, with 1 base of the junction left unmatched. The CDR3 spans 13 residues. CDR1 is PRHDT, CDR2 FYEKMQ, per germline (reference sequence). This CDR3 reads CASKLAGYNEQFF. The CDR3 DNA is TGTGCCAGCAAACTAGCGGGATACAATGAGCAGTTCTTC.

This sequence joins TRBV27 and TRBJ2-3; a weak D match, TRBD2 (5 bases). The CDR3 is made up of 14 amino acids. Germline V gene sequence: CDR1 MNHEY, CDR2 SMNVEV (reference sequence). V was clipped by 3 bases and J by 0 bases, with 7 bases between them. The CDR3 is CASSFGLSTDTQYF. The CDR3 DNA follows: TGTGCCAGCAGTTTCGGACTGAGCACAGATACGCAGTATTTT.

J is TRBJ2-2 and V is TRBV29-1; D might be TRBD1 (6 bases). The CDR3 extends over 12 amino acids. V lost 5 bases and J 7 bases, leaving 11 bases between the germline ends. CDR1 and CDR2 (germline): SQVTM, ANQGSEA. The CDR3 sequence is CSVSTGSGELFF. CDR3 nucleotides: TGCAGCGTTTCAACAGGGAGCGGGGAGCTGTTTTTT.

The J gene is TRBJ2-1, the V gene TRBV7-9; a weak D match, TRBD2 (5 bases). There are 15 residues in the CDR3. The V gene's germline CDR1 is SEHNR and CDR2 FQNEAQ (reference sequence). The germline V and J ends were trimmed by 3 bases and 4 bases, with 13 bases remaining between them. The chain's CDR3 is CASSLDEGVYNEQFF. The CDR3 DNA follows: TGTGCCAGCAGCTTGGATGAGGGAGTATACAATGAGCAGTTCTTC.

J is TRBJ2-1 and V is TRBV6-5; tentative D call: TRBD2 (6 bases). The ends were cut back, 4 bases at V and 6 bases at J, with 13 bases in the middle. Germline V CDR1 and CDR2: MNHEY, SVGAGI. CDR3 length: 14 amino acids. CDR3 DNA: TGTGCCAGCAGTTCGGGAGTTTCACTCAATGAGCAGTTCTTC. Residues: CASSSGVSLNEQFF.

This clone appeared once. CDR3 in DNA: TGTGCCAGCAGCTTAGTGACAGGGGGGAATCAGCCCCAGCATTTT. Translating gives CASSLVTGGNQPQHF. The chain employs TRBV7-8 and TRBJ1-5, with 9 bases fitting TRBD1. This CDR3 is 15 amino acids long. The J segment lost 4 bases and the V segment lost 1 base, leaving 2 bases of the junction unmatched. Germline values: CDR1 SGHVS, CDR2 FQNEAQ.

This chain links TRBV5-6 with TRBJ2-5; a possible D gene is TRBD2 (7 bases). This CDR3 comprises 16 residues. Germline CDR1 SGHDT, CDR2 YYEEEE. Trimming left V 3 bases short and J 2 bases short, with 17 bases between. The CDR3 loop is CASSSPGEGVQETQYF. CDR3 DNA sequence: TGTGCCAGCAGCTCCCCAGGGGAGGGGGTTCAAGAGACCCAGTACTTC.

V usage is TRBV27 and J usage is TRBJ2-1, with D perhaps matching TRBD2 (6 bases). This CDR3 has 17 residues. Trimming removed 2 bases at V and 8 bases at J, with 22 bases between. Per the germline V gene, CDR1 is MNHEY and CDR2 is SMNVEV (reference sequence). The CDR3: CASSLKYGWDSWHEQFF. In DNA, the CDR3 is TGTGCCAGCAGTTTAAAATACGGATGGGACTCGTGGCATGAGCAGTTCTTC.

The V gene is TRBV5-1, the J gene TRBJ2-2; 9 bases fit TRBD1. The CDR3 totals 16 residues. With V trimmed by 0 bases and J by 6 bases, 6 bases remained unmatched. The germline gives CDR1 SGHRS, CDR2 YFSETQ. Here the CDR3 reads CASSLALGQGSGELFF. CDR3 nucleotide sequence: TGCGCCAGCAGCTTGGCCCTGGGACAGGGATCCGGGGAGCTGTTTTTT.

CDR3 bases: TGTGCCAGCAGCCAACACCAGGGCTCTGGAAACACCATATATTTT. Protein sequence: CASSQHQGSGNTIYF. The gene calls are TRBV16 and TRBJ1-3; maybe TRBD1 (5 bases). The germline CDR1 and CDR2 sequences are KGHSY and FQNENV. Trimming shortened V by 2 bases and J by 0 bases, and 8 bases separated the two germline ends. CDR3 length: 15 amino acids.

The chain links TRBV7-9 to TRBJ2-3; 12 bases agree with TRBD2. The ends lost 5 bases at V and 1 base at J; junction bases unmatched: 7. The CDR3 totals 17 residues. Germline CDR1 is SEHNR and CDR2 is FQNEAQ (reference sequence). The DNA of the CDR3 is TGTGCCAGCAGCCGGATACTAGCGGGAGGAGGCACAGATACGCAGTATTTT. Translated, it gives CASSRILAGGGTDTQYF. The variable domain in full, completed from reference TRBV7-9 and TRBJ2-3, reads DTGVSQNPRHKITKRGQNVTFRCDPISEHNRLYWYRQTLGQGPEFLTYFQNEAQLEKSRLLSDRFSAERPKGSFSTLEIQRTEQGDSAMYLCASSRILAGGGTDTQYFGPGTRLTVL.

V and J are TRBV7-8 and TRBJ2-1; tentative D call: TRBD2 (6 bases). The V gene lost 1 base and the J gene lost 13 bases, with 8 bases spanning the gap. This CDR3 contains 11 residues. Germline loops: CDR1 SGHVS, CDR2 FQNEAQ. This CDR3 is CASSLVAEQFF. The CDR3 DNA sequence: TGTGCCAGCAGCTTAGTAGCGGAACAGTTCTTC.

The V call is TRBV20-1, the J call TRBJ2-1; D unclear. Germline V CDR1 and CDR2: DFQATT, SNEGSKA (reference sequence). V was clipped by 3 bases and J by 7 bases, with 7 bases between them. The CDR3 contains 11 residues. CDR3 DNA sequence: TGCAGTGCTAGCCCGGGTAATGAGCAGTTCTTC. Its translation is CSASPGNEQFF.